A single sample is the source of the 20 T cell receptor beta chains below, sequenced in a study of identical twins. TCRdb fed the 5' RACE reads into MiXCR, producing one record per CDR3 protein. The sample includes about 810,000 distinct CDR3 sequences, roughly 12% of them seen just once. This sample was also put to use in a study of yellow fever vaccine responses in identical twins.

The sequenced sample was PBMCs. Receptor source: a woman aged 18-29 years in good health.

This sequence joins TRBV12-3 or TRBV12-4 and TRBJ2-4; D may match TRBD1 or TRBD2 (5 bases each). V was cut by 3 bases and J by 6 bases, with 9 bases left in between. This CDR3 region has 13 residues. CDR3 amino acids: CASSFERGNIQYF. As DNA, the CDR3 is TGTGCCAGCAGTTTCGAGAGGGGAAACATTCAGTACTTC.

The sample holds a few counts of this clonotype. V is TRBV27 and J is TRBJ1-1; D ambiguous. Per the germline V gene, CDR1 is MNHEY and CDR2 is SMNVEV (reference sequence). Trimming shortened V by 4 bases and J by 4 bases, and 13 bases separated the two germline ends. This CDR3 is 14 amino acids long. This CDR3 is CASSSEGSSTEAFF. In DNA form, the CDR3 reads TGTGCCAGCAGTTCAGAGGGTTCTAGCACTGAAGCTTTCTTT.

This clonotype was seen many times. The chain employs TRBV6-1 and TRBJ1-2; 9 nucleotides agree with TRBD1. This CDR3 is 15 amino acids long. J lost 4 bases, V lost 7 bases, and 10 bases had no gene match. CDR1 and CDR2 (germline): MNHNS, SASEGT. The CDR3 nucleotides read TGTGCCAGCAACCCGACAGGGGGGACACTCTATGGCTACACCTTC. It specifies CASNPTGGTLYGYTF.

V and J are TRBV2 and TRBJ2-1; D unresolved. There are 12 residues in the CDR3. With 8 bases removed from V and 5 bases from J, the gap between germline ends came to 10 bases. Germline V gives CDR1 SNHLY, CDR2 FYNNEI. CDR3 protein: CASLGGDNEQFF. DNA of the CDR3: TGTGCCAGCCTCGGCGGAGACAATGAGCAGTTCTTC.

The J gene is TRBJ2-1, the V gene TRBV11-2, with TRBD2 matching over 11 bases. Trimming at V came to 1 base and at J to 0 bases, leaving 8 bases not matched to a gene. The CDR3 length is 19 residues. Germline assignment: CDR1 SGHAT and CDR2 FQNNGV. The CDR3 region is CASSLVPTSGVRSYNEQFF. For the CDR3, the DNA is TGTGCCAGCAGCTTAGTCCCGACTAGCGGGGTTCGCTCCTACAATGAGCAGTTCTTC.

In this sample, this clonotype turned up many times. This chain joins TRBV20-1 and TRBJ1-1; tentatively, D is TRBD1 (5 bases). The germline V and J ends were trimmed by 4 bases and 0 bases, with 18 bases remaining between them. The CDR3 totals 16 residues. Germline V gene lookup returns CDR1 DFQATT and CDR2 SNEGSKA (reference sequence). This CDR3 is CSANPWGVYLNTEAFF. The CDR3 DNA is TGCAGTGCTAACCCCTGGGGGGTATACTTGAACACTGAAGCTTTCTTT.

This clonotype was detected a few times. This chain joins TRBV4-1 and TRBJ2-1; 11 nucleotides align to TRBD2. V shed 8 bases and J 4 bases; nucleotides not matched to a gene: 7. Looked up from germline, CDR1 is MGHRA and CDR2 is YSYEKL. CDR3 length: 15 residues. In nucleotides, the CDR3 is TGCGCCAGCGGAACCGGGACTAGCGGTTACAATGAGCAGTTCTTC. This codes for CASGTGTSGYNEQFF.

J is TRBJ2-7 and V is TRBV28, with 7 bases aligning to TRBD1. V lost 4 bases to trimming and J lost 4 bases; unmatched junction nucleotides: 10. This CDR3 comprises 15 residues. Looked up from germline, CDR1 is MDHEN and CDR2 is SYDVKM. The CDR3 sequence is CASSSPDRARYEQYF. The CDR3 DNA reads as TGTGCCAGCAGTTCACCCGACAGGGCGCGGTACGAGCAGTACTTC.

This chain links TRBV12-3 or TRBV12-4 with TRBJ1-4; 8 positions match TRBD1. This CDR3 is 14 amino acids long. The V and J ends lost 7 bases and 1 base, in that order; junction bases with no gene match: 2. The CDR3 is CASTDRGTNEKLFF. As DNA, the CDR3 is TGTGCCAGCACTGACAGGGGAACTAATGAAAAACTGTTTTTT.

The chain couples TRBV27 to TRBJ2-7; TRBD2 matches at 13 bases. The V segment lost 8 bases and the J segment 3 bases; nucleotides outside the gene matches: 4. Germline V gives CDR1 MNHEY, CDR2 SMNVEV (reference sequence). The CDR3 covers 14 residues. CDR3 region: CASPGLAGDYEQYV. CDR3 DNA: TGTGCCAGCCCAGGACTAGCGGGGGACTACGAGCAGTACGTC.

This clonotype came up many times. The rearrangement links TRBV10-3 to TRBJ2-3; 9 bases fit TRBD1. From germline, CDR1 is ENHRY and CDR2 SYGVKD. CDR3 length: 16 residues. V trimming: 1 base; J trimming: 4 bases; junction bases outside the gene matches: 6. The CDR3 nucleotides are TGTGCCATCAGTGAGTTGGTTGGGACAGGGTCAGATACGCAGTATTTT. Encoded protein: CAISELVGTGSDTQYF.

This clonotype was detected many times. The chain carries TRBV6-5 and TRBJ1-4; D may be TRBD1 (5 bases). The ends were cut back, 6 bases at V and 4 bases at J, with 18 bases in the middle. This CDR3 contains 16 residues. The germline V gene encodes CDR1 MNHEY and CDR2 SVGAGI. The CDR3 protein is CASRLGTADYNEKLFF. CDR3 nucleotide sequence: TGTGCCAGCAGACTCGGGACCGCAGACTATAATGAAAAACTGTTTTTT.

This clonotype was counted ten times or more. J is TRBJ1-2 and V is TRBV12-3 or TRBV12-4, with D possibly matching TRBD1 (6 bases). The CDR3 consists of 13 residues. V lost 8 bases and J 4 bases, leaving 14 bases between the germline ends. Here the CDR3 DNA reads TGTGCCAGCGGGAAAGAGGGGGTCTATGGCTACACCTTC. It encodes CASGKEGVYGYTF.

A few counts support this clonotype. The chain combines TRBV20-1 with TRBJ2-1; D call uncertain. Germline CDR1 DFQATT, CDR2 SNEGSKA (reference sequence). V lost 0 bases and J lost 6, with 12 bases in between. CDR3 length: 14 residues. CDR3 in amino acids: CSAREELLTNEQFF. The CDR3 bases are TGCAGTGCTAGAGAGGAGCTCCTTACCAATGAGCAGTTCTTC.

This clonotype was counted between two and nine times. This chain links TRBV7-9 with TRBJ2-3; D is unresolved. The germline V and J ends were trimmed by 5 bases and 0 bases, with 6 bases remaining between them. This CDR3 is 13 amino acids long. Germline assignment: CDR1 SEHNR and CDR2 FQNEAQ (reference sequence). CDR3 nucleotides: TGTGCCAGCAGCCCTGAGAGCACAGATACGCAGTATTTT. Its translation: CASSPESTDTQYF.

Ten or more counts support this clonotype. The chain joins TRBV10-3 to TRBJ2-1; D is uncertain. With 6 bases removed from V and 4 bases from J, the gap between germline ends came to 7 bases. The CDR3 contains 12 residues. Germline lookup yields CDR1 ENHRY and CDR2 SYGVKD. The CDR3 loop reads CAIRGRYNEQFF. The CDR3 bases are TGTGCCATCAGGGGCAGGTACAATGAGCAGTTCTTC.

This clonotype was picked up a small number of times. The genes are TRBV9 and TRBJ2-2, with 9 bases lining up with TRBD1. The length of the CDR3 is 17 residues. V shed 2 bases and J 6 bases; nucleotides not matched to a gene: 11. Germline CDR1 SGDLS, CDR2 YYNGEE. The DNA for the CDR3 is TGTGCCAGCAGCGTTAACCGGAGGACAGGGGAGTCCGGGGAGCTGTTTTTT. Amino acid sequence: CASSVNRRTGESGELFF.

This chain connects TRBV2 to TRBJ2-1; no clear D. Between the trimmed V and J ends, which lost 3 bases and 0 bases, there was a span of 9 bases. This CDR3 comprises 15 residues. Germline V lookup: CDR1 SNHLY, CDR2 FYNNEI. CDR3 bases: TGTGCCAGCAGTGACTCTACAGCCTCCTACAATGAGCAGTTCTTC. Protein: CASSDSTASYNEQFF.

The chain is built from TRBV5-4 and TRBJ2-5; D call uncertain. CDR3 length: 15 amino acids. The germline V gene has CDR1 SGHNT and CDR2 YYREEE (reference sequence). The germline V and J ends were trimmed by 4 bases and 1 base, with 14 bases remaining between them. CDR3 DNA sequence: TGTGCCAGCAGCCGGCCCCGCGACGGCCAAGAGACCCAGTACTTC. It specifies CASSRPRDGQETQYF.

The chain links TRBV28 to TRBJ2-1; either TRBD1 or TRBD2 may supply D (7 bases each). The CDR3 is 16 residues long. From germline, CDR1 is MDHEN and CDR2 SYDVKM. V lost 5 bases, J lost 4 bases, and 18 bases lay in between. The CDR3 nucleotides are TGTGCCAGCAGTCCAGGGGGGGGAGGAAGGTACAATGAGCAGTTCTTC. This gives the protein CASSPGGGGRYNEQFF.